The T cell receptor (beta chain) under discussion was sequenced for a study of T cell responses to AZD1222 COVID-19 vaccine. A word on this clone: The antigen remains undetermined.

Study findings and constraints: White British ancestry dominated among donors, who included more females, and clonal diversity was possibly underestimated.

Data came from immunoSEQ multiplex PCR; TCRdb stores just in-frame clones and leaves some out. The sample lists about 120,000 clones; 80% to 90% were seen once. This clonotype was obtained from an adult in good health. The sample here was peripheral blood, taken on day 0 of AZD1222 vaccination.

In DNA, the CDR3 is TGCAGCGTTGAAGATTCCCCGAAGGGTGGGACCGGGGAGCTGTTTTTT. This sequence encodes CSVEDSPKGGTGELFF. V is TRBV29-1 and J is TRBJ2-2; D gene uncertain. The V and J ends lost 0 bases and 5 bases respectively, with 16 bases between them. Per the germline V gene, CDR1 is SQVTM and CDR2 is ANQGSEA. The CDR3 has 16 residues.